This TCR beta chain stems from a study of blood T cell repertoires in COVID-19. Study information: Material from acute and convalescent COVID-19 was sourced from the United States, Italy and Spain. Sample material is recorded as cDNA or gDNA derived from T cells, B-cell-depleted T cells, or PBMCs.

The CDR3 sequence is 13 residues long. Germline V gene lookup returns CDR1 SGHTA and CDR2 FQGTGA. V dropped 3 bases and J dropped 5 bases, with 10 bases sitting between them. Original handling: Counts of nucleated cells, estimated from reference gene primer amplification, were obtained. Sequencing used immunoSEQ multiplex PCR; TCRdb keeps in-frame clones, though not all of them. The V and J calls and clone size were taken over from that table, and D and trimming were inferred from the DNA. The sample has some 17,000 clones; roughly 89% are singletons. Sequencing used peripheral blood. The clonotype comes from a man in his 60s with active COVID-19. The rearrangement links TRBV7-3 to TRBJ2-5, with TRBD1 as a possible D gene (5 bases). The CDR3 nucleotides are TGTGCCAGCAGCTTCCGCCAGGGCGAGACCCAGTACTTC. Residues: CASSFRQGETQYF.